This T cell receptor (beta chain) was observed in a study of blood T cell repertoires in COVID-19. The participants were between roughly 18 and 89 years old and came from under 25 US areas. Each participant's cohort was designated according to participant-reported clinical history. Each exposed participant met a COVID-19 case in the 2 weeks preceding study entry. Generated by immunoSEQ multiplex PCR, the TCRdb table keeps only in-frame clones and is missing some. The sample records 300,000 to 400,000 clones, more than 85% being singletons. CDR1 is MNHEY and CDR2 is SVGAGI in the germline V gene. This CDR3 region has 15 residues. The V gene end was trimmed by 5 bases and the J gene end by 4 bases; junction bases not matched to a gene: 10.

The sequencing input was PBMCs or T cells enriched from blood (not recorded which). The chain has TRBV6-5 and TRBJ1-1; 7 bases line up with TRBD1. The sequence came from a woman aged 30 to 39 who had been exposed to COVID-19. The CDR3 DNA follows: TGTGCCAGCAGTCGACACCTAACAGGGGTCACTGAAGCTTTCTTT. Encoded protein: CASSRHLTGVTEAFF.